This passage covers 15 T cell receptor beta chains from one sample sequenced in a study of T-cell reconstitution after alpha-beta-depleted transplantation in children. Preparing the TCRbeta library involved the use of unique molecular identifiers. One entry per CDR3 protein, called by TCRdb with MiXCR from the PCR reads. Found here are roughly 50,000 distinct CDR3 sequences, less than 55% of them singletons; the top ten hold roughly 98%. Sample: PBMCs, mostly from graft donor cells, taken 360 days after TCRalphabeta/CD19-depleted stem cell transplant. The receptor set was obtained from a male patient younger than 18 who had a stem cell transplant for acute lymphoblastic leukemia, so the T cells may come from the graft donor.

V usage is TRBV4-2 and J usage is TRBJ1-1; D call uncertain. Looked up from germline, CDR1 is LGHNA and CDR2 is YNFKEQ. The CDR3 is 15 amino acids. V lost 4 bases and J lost 0, with 12 bases in between. The CDR3 here is CASSPSTAMNTEAFF. DNA for the CDR3: TGTGCCAGCAGCCCATCTACTGCTATGAACACTGAAGCTTTCTTT.

This chain links TRBV10-3 with TRBJ1-2; the match to TRBD1 covers 7 bases. This CDR3 comprises 13 residues. J was trimmed by 8 bases and V by 2 bases; bases with no gene match: 5. Germline values: CDR1 ENHRY, CDR2 SYGVKD. The CDR3 DNA sequence: TGTGCCATCAGTGAGGCGTACAGGGGCGGCTACACCTTC. It specifies CAISEAYRGGYTF.

This clonotype was observed a few times. This sequence joins TRBV20-1 and TRBJ2-7, with D possibly TRBD2 on 5 matching bases. The CDR3 extends over 11 amino acids. Trimming stripped 7 bases from V and 2 bases from J, with 9 bases between. The V gene's germline CDR1 is DFQATT and CDR2 SNEGSKA (reference sequence). Here the CDR3 DNA reads TGCAGTGTTAAGCGGACCTACGAGCAGTACTTC. It codes for CSVKRTYEQYF.

This clonotype occurred a few times. This sequence joins TRBV6-5 and TRBJ1-1, with D possibly being TRBD1 (5 bases). Per germline, CDR1 MNHEY and CDR2 SVGAGI. The CDR3 loop spans 12 amino acids. V was clipped by 0 bases and J by 6 bases, with 5 bases between them. The CDR3 DNA reads TGTGCCAGCAGTTACTCGGGGGCTGAAGCTTTCTTT. Its protein product is CASSYSGAEAFF.

This sequence joins TRBV12-3 or TRBV12-4 and TRBJ2-7; 10 bases align to TRBD2. The V gene end was trimmed by 2 bases and the J gene end by 8 bases; junction bases not matched to a gene: 18. This CDR3 is 18 amino acids long. DNA for the CDR3: TGTGCCAGCAGTTTATTCTGGGCTAGCGGGAGTGGAGAGAGAAAGCAGTACTTC. Amino acid sequence: CASSLFWASGSGERKQYF.

This clonotype was seen a handful of times. This chain joins TRBV7-6 and TRBJ2-7, with TRBD2 matching over 8 bases. The CDR3 extends over 15 amino acids. CDR1 is SGHVS, CDR2 FNYEAQ, per germline. J was trimmed by 1 base and V by 5 bases; bases with no gene match: 7. Here the CDR3 DNA reads TGTGCCAGCAGCGACCTGCGGGGGGAGTCCTACGAGCAGTACTTC. Amino acids: CASSDLRGESYEQYF.

This clonotype occurred a few times. This chain connects TRBV7-9 to TRBJ2-5; no reliable D call. V gave up 5 bases and J gave up 2 bases, with 9 bases separating them. This CDR3 spans 13 amino acids. Germline V lookup: CDR1 SEHNR, CDR2 FQNEAQ (reference sequence). The CDR3 DNA reads as TGTGCCAGCAGCCAAGGACGGCAAGAGACCCAGTACTTC. Residues: CASSQGRQETQYF.

This clonotype was recorded at least ten times. The chain combines TRBV9 with TRBJ2-1; no reliable D call. Deletions cut 0 bases from V and 4 bases from J, with 8 bases between. Germline V gene sequence: CDR1 SGDLS, CDR2 YYNGEE. The CDR3 totals 14 residues. The CDR3 DNA reads TGTGCCAGCAGCGTAGATCAGCGATACAATGAGCAGTTCTTC. It yields the protein CASSVDQRYNEQFF.

The chain recombines TRBV5-1 with TRBJ2-4; D gene ambiguous. Trimming cost V 0 bases and J 2 bases, with 15 bases left between them. CDR3 length: 17 residues. The V gene's germline CDR1 is SGHRS and CDR2 YFSETQ. The CDR3 DNA follows: TGCGCCAGCAGCTTGGCCCGATTGGGGATCCCCAAAAACATTCAGTACTTC. It specifies CASSLARLGIPKNIQYF.

The chain links TRBV20-1 to TRBJ2-1; D might be TRBD2 (5 bases). The CDR3 totals 16 residues. The germline gives CDR1 DFQATT, CDR2 SNEGSKA (reference sequence). CDR3 region: CGSWTAGGSSYNEQFF. The CDR3 nucleotides are TGCGGATCATGGACTGCCGGCGGAAGCTCCTACAATGAGCAGTTCTTC.

Here the CDR3 DNA reads TGTGCCAGCAGCCGCCCCACAGGGGACGGAAAACTGTTTTTT. As protein: CASSRPTGDGKLFF. The chain recombines TRBV6-1 with TRBJ1-4; 7 positions agree with TRBD1. The germline gives CDR1 MNHNS, CDR2 SASEGT. The CDR3 contains 14 residues. The J segment lost 10 bases and the V segment lost 6 bases, leaving 11 bases of the junction unmatched.

This sequence joins TRBV3-1 and TRBJ2-2; unclear D gene. The CDR3 totals 12 residues. The germline gives CDR1 LGHDT, CDR2 YNNKEL (reference sequence). V was cut by 4 bases and J by 3 bases, with 3 bases left in between. The CDR3 protein is CASSRDTGELFF. CDR3 nucleotides: TGTGCCAGCAGCCGGGACACCGGGGAGCTGTTTTTT.

This clonotype was seen more than once but under ten times. The CDR3 bases are TGTGCCAGCAGCTTACGGACAGGGTCTAATGGCTACACCTTC. Translated: CASSLRTGSNGYTF. This rearrangement joins TRBV7-9 to TRBJ1-2; 8 bases are shared with TRBD1. The germline CDR1 and CDR2 sequences are SEHNR and FQNEAQ (reference sequence). This CDR3 is 14 amino acids long. Unmatched junction bases numbered 5, after V lost 2 bases and J lost 6 bases. Combining the CDR3 with reference TRBV7-9 and TRBJ1-2 gives the whole variable domain DTGVSQNPRHKITKRGQNVTFRCDPISEHNRLYWYRQTLGQGPEFLTYFQNEAQLEKSRLLSDRFSAERPKGSFSTLEIQRTEQGDSAMYLCASSLRTGSNGYTFGSGTRLTVV.

This chain joins TRBV5-1 and TRBJ2-5; D perhaps matches TRBD2 (5 bases). Germline V CDR1 and CDR2: SGHRS, YFSETQ. V lost 4 bases and J 2 bases, leaving 12 bases between the germline ends. The CDR3 runs to 14 residues. Here the CDR3 reads CASSPGVDQETQYF. The CDR3 bases are TGCGCCAGCAGCCCCGGGGTAGATCAAGAGACCCAGTACTTC.

This clonotype was found a few times. Mismatch with germline at one junction end may stem from a read error. The V and J genes are TRBV7-7 and TRBJ1-1, with TRBD1 as a possible D gene (5 bases). Germline-derived CDR1 and CDR2 are SSHAT and FNYEAQ (reference sequence). This CDR3 comprises 14 residues. The DNA of the CDR3 is TGTGCTAGCAGCTTAGTGGGGACGGACACTGAAGCTTTCTTT. Its protein is CASSLVGTDTEAFF.